The clone carrying this TCR beta chain was observed many times. This entry is derived from a study of T cells in Graves' hyperthyroidism and ophthalmopathy. Trimming took off 5 bases at V and 1 base at J, with 8 bases between the two ends. CDR1 is MNHNS and CDR2 is SASEGT in the germline V gene. The CDR3 loop spans 13 amino acids. Uncontrolled infection, other autoimmune disease, pregnancy or lactation barred patients from enrollment. Using RNA transcripts as the source, TCR beta CDR3 regions were amplified. The HTBI set primed first-round TCR CDR3 RT-PCR. TCRdb used MiXCR to reprocess the multiplex PCR reads, holding one entry per CDR3 protein. The sample lists about 420,000 distinct CDR3 sequences; roughly 15% were seen once.

Material: blood. This TCR was sampled from a woman aged 18-29 years with Graves' hyperthyroidism. The V and J genes are TRBV6-1 and TRBJ2-5; no definite D call. The CDR3 reads CASSFYAQETQYF. In DNA form, the CDR3 reads TGTGCCAGCAGTTTTTACGCCCAAGAGACCCAGTACTTC.